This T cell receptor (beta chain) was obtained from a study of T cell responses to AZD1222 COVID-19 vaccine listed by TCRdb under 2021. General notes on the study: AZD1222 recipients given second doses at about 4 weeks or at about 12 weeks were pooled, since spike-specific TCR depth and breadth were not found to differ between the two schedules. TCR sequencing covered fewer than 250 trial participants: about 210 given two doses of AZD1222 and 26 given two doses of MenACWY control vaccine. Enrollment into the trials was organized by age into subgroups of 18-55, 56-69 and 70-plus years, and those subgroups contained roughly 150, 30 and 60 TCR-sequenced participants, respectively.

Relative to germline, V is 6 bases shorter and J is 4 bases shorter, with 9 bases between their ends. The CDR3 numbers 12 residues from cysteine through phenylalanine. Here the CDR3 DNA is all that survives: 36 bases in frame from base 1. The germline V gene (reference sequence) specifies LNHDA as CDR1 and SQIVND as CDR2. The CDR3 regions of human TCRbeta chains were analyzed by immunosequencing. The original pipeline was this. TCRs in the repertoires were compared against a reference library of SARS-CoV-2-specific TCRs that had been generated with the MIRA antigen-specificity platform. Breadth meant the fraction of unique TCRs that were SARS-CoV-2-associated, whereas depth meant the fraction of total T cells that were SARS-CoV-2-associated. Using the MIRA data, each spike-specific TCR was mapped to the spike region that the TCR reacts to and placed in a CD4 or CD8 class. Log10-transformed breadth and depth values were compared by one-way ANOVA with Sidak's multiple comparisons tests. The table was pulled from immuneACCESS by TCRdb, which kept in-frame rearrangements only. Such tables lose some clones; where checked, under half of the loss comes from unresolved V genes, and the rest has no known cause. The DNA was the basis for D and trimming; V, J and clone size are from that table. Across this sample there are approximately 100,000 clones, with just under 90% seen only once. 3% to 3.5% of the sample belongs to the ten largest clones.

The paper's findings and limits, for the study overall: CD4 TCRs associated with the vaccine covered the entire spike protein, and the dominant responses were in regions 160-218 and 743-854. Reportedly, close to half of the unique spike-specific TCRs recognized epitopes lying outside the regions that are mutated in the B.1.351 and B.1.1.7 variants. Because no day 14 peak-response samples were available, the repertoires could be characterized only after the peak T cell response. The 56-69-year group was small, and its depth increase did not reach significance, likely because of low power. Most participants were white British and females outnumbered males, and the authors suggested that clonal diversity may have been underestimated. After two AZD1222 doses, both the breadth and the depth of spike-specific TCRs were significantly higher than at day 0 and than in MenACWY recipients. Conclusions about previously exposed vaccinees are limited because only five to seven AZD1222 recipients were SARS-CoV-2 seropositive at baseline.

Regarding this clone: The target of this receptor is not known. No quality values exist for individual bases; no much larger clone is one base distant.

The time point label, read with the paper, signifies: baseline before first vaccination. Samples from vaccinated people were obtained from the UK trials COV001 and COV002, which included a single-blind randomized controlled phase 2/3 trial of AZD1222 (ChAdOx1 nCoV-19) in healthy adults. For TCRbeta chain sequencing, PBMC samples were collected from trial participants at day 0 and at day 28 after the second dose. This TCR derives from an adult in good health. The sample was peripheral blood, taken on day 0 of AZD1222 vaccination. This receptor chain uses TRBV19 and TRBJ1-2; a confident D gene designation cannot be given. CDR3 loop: CASRTGSYGYTF. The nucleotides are TGTGCCAGTAGAACTGGATCCTATGGCTACACCTTC.